Each of the 9 T cell receptor beta chains below was sequenced from the same sample in a study of blood T cell repertoires in COVID-19. Sequencing was performed with immunoSEQ multiplex PCR; in TCRdb, only in-frame clones are kept and a portion is missing. The sample has 20,000 to 30,000 clones, almost 90% seen once. The sequenced material came from peripheral blood. The origin of the receptors is a woman aged 55-70 years with active COVID-19.

The gene calls are TRBV30 and TRBJ1-5, with a tentative D call TRBD1 (6 bases). Germline V CDR1 and CDR2: GTSNPN, SVGIG (reference sequence). This CDR3 region has 16 residues. Trimming cost V 2 bases and J 2 bases, with 16 bases left between them. The CDR3 bases are TGTGCCTGGAGTTTCCAGGGCAGGGGAGGCAATCAGCCCCAGCATTTT. Translated: CAWSFQGRGGNQPQHF. The full variable domain, rest sourced from reference TRBV30 and TRBJ1-5, is SQTIHQWPATLVQPVGSPLSLECTVEGTSNPNLYWYRQAAGRGLQLLFYSVGIGQISSEVPQNLSASRPQDRQFILSSKKLLLSDSGFYLCAWSFQGRGGNQPQHFGDGTRLSIL.

V usage is TRBV27 and J usage is TRBJ2-7, with D maybe TRBD1 (6 bases). With 2 bases removed from V and 7 bases from J, the gap between germline ends came to 15 bases. The germline V gene encodes CDR1 MNHEY and CDR2 SMNVEV (reference sequence). The CDR3 spans 14 residues. CDR3 bases: TGTGCCAGCAGTTTAGGGGGCTGGGGGAGTGAGCAGTACTTC. Amino acid sequence: CASSLGGWGSEQYF.

The chain combines TRBV2 with TRBJ2-1, with 10 bases identical to TRBD2. The germline gives CDR1 SNHLY, CDR2 FYNNEI. This CDR3 contains 14 residues. V was pared by 9 bases and J by 8 bases, with 10 bases of the junction left unmatched. DNA of the CDR3: TGTGCCAGTGGAGCGGGAGGGCCGATGGATGAGCAGTTCTTC. It translates to CASGAGGPMDEQFF. The full variable domain, in which reference TRBV2 and TRBJ2-1 provide the parts outside the CDR3, is EPEVTQTPSHQVTQMGQEVILRCVPISNHLYFYWYRQILGQKVEFLVSFYNNEISEKSEIFDDQFSVERPDGSNFTLKIRSTKLEDSAMYFCASGAGGPMDEQFFGPGTRLTVL.

This chain uses TRBV18 with TRBJ2-3; D call uncertain. V was trimmed by 3 bases and J by 0 bases, leaving 10 bases between them. Germline values: CDR1 KGHSH, CDR2 LQKENI. The CDR3 length is 15 residues. CDR3 nucleotide sequence: TGTGCCAGCTCACCTTACAGCCATAGCACAGATACGCAGTATTTT. Translating it yields CASSPYSHSTDTQYF. The variable domain in full, with the rest retrieved from reference TRBV18 and TRBJ2-3, is NAGVMQNPRHLVRRRGQEARLRCSPMKGHSHVYWYRQLPEEGLKFMVYLQKENIIDESGMPKERFSAEFPKEGPSILRIQQVVRGDSAAYFCASSPYSHSTDTQYFGPGTRLTVL.

The J gene is TRBJ2-3, the V gene TRBV5-8; 8 nucleotides line up with TRBD2. Trimming at V came to 6 bases and at J to 7 bases, leaving 19 bases not matched to a gene. This CDR3 has 17 residues. Germline loops: CDR1 SGHTS, CDR2 YDEGEE. Here the CDR3 reads CASTKYGTPGGRYTQYF. The CDR3 DNA is TGTGCCAGCACCAAATATGGGACACCGGGAGGGCGATATACGCAGTATTTT. Drawing the rest from reference TRBV5-8 and TRBJ2-3, the complete variable domain is EAGVTQSPTHLIKTRGQQATLRCSPISGHTSVYWYQQALGLGLQFLLWYDEGEERNRGNFPPRFSGRQFPNYSSELNVNALELEDSALYLCASTKYGTPGGRYTQYFGPGTRLTVL.

This chain's CDR3 is CASSLRAAGGMNTEAFF. The CDR3 nucleotides read TGCGCCAGCAGCTTGCGGGCAGCCGGGGGTATGAACACTGAAGCTTTCTTT. The chain couples TRBV5-1 to TRBJ1-1; a weak D match, TRBD1 (5 bases). The germline CDR1 and CDR2 sequences are SGHRS and YFSETQ. V dropped 1 base and J dropped 0 bases, with 16 bases sitting between them. This CDR3 spans 17 amino acids.

The chain links TRBV27 to TRBJ2-1; TRBD2 matches 7 bases. V shed 5 bases and J 2 bases; nucleotides not matched to a gene: 3. In germline, CDR1 is MNHEY, CDR2 SMNVEV (reference sequence). This CDR3 has 14 amino acids. CDR3 DNA: TGTGCCAGCAGTACTAGCGCAACCTACAATGAGCAGTTCTTC. Translation gives CASSTSATYNEQFF.

The chain employs TRBV5-1 and TRBJ1-1; D perhaps matches TRBD1 (6 bases). CDR3 size: 13 residues. Trimming took off 4 bases at V and 8 bases at J, with 15 bases between the two ends. Germline V gives CDR1 SGHRS, CDR2 YFSETQ. The CDR3 DNA follows: TGCGCCAGCAGCGAAGGATCCGGGACAGAAGCTTTCTTT. Encoded protein: CASSEGSGTEAFF.

The rearrangement links TRBV29-1 to TRBJ2-1; the D is unclear. CDR3 length: 9 amino acids. V was shortened by 4 bases and J by 10 bases, with 5 bases between the two germline ends. Germline lookup yields CDR1 SQVTM and CDR2 ANQGSEA. The CDR3 region has the DNA TGCAGCGTTGCGACAGAGCAGTTCTTC. Translating gives CSVATEQFF.